This T cell receptor (beta chain) was profiled in a study of regulatory T cells in long-lasting Graves disease. Study-wide points: Relative to newly diagnosed Graves' patients, persistent ones had lower TCR diversity. Persistent disease was characterized by preferential usage of TRBV28, TRBJ1-2 and TRBJ2-5. Study of thyroid tissue was not done, with only peripheral blood studied.

With 4 bases clipped from V and 4 bases from J, the junction kept 1 base outside the gene matches. The CDR3 is made up of 14 amino acids. Germline V lookup: CDR1 MDHEN, CDR2 SYDVKM. iRepertoire HTBI primers and Arm-PCR of CDR3 regions built TCR beta libraries. TCRdb recomputed calls from the multiplex PCR reads with MiXCR, one row per CDR3 protein. The sample has over 500,000 distinct CDR3 sequences, approximately 15% seen once. Many counts were recorded for this clonotype. The target antigen is unknown. The time point is: newly diagnosed GD, antithyroid drugs for less than 3 months. Generation of the TCR library employed RNA extracted from PBMCs. The same specimen was also included in a second study, on T cells in Graves' hyperthyroidism and ophthalmopathy. This second report adds: Also found in blood were most expanded thyroid clonotypes above 0.001.

This material consisted of peripheral blood mononuclear cells (PBMCs), taken at new diagnosis, from a patient treated with antithyroid drugs. This clonotype was obtained from a woman aged 25-40 years with Graves disease. The genes are TRBV28 and TRBJ1-1, with 12 nucleotides matching TRBD1. This CDR3 is CASSWGQGATEAFF. CDR3 bases: TGTGCCAGCAGTTGGGGACAGGGGGCCACTGAAGCTTTCTTT.